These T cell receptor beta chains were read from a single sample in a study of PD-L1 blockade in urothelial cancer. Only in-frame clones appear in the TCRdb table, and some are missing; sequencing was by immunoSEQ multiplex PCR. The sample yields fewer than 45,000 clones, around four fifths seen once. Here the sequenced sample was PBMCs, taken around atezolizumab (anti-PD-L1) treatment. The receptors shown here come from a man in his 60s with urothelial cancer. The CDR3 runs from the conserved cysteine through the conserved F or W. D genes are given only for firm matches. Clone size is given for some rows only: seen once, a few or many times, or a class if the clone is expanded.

CDR3aa: CASSPGQGVRSGGNTIYF; d_gene: TRBD1; j_gene: TRBJ1-3; len: 18; abundance: few; v_gene: TRBV18
CDR3aa: CASTRGGQDNSPLHF; d_gene: NA; j_gene: TRBJ1-6; len: 15; abundance: NA; v_gene: TRBV28
CDR3aa: CASSLGSGARGFVAQHF; d_gene: NA; j_gene: TRBJ1-5; len: 17; abundance: NA; v_gene: TRBV5-6
CDR3aa: CASSLAGGAGGSYEQYF; d_gene: TRBD2; j_gene: TRBJ2-7; len: 17; abundance: few; v_gene: TRBV7-9
CDR3aa: CASKTGVSSYNEQFF; d_gene: NA; j_gene: TRBJ2-1; len: 15; abundance: NA; v_gene: TRBV6-1
CDR3aa: CASSLVSSGGNEQFF; d_gene: TRBD2; j_gene: TRBJ2-1; len: 15; abundance: NA; v_gene: TRBV11-3
CDR3aa: CASSDRYSGNTIYF; d_gene: NA; j_gene: TRBJ1-3; len: 14; abundance: NA; v_gene: TRBV2
CDR3aa: CARSLSSAKGGRYEQYF; d_gene: NA; j_gene: TRBJ2-7; len: 17; abundance: NA; v_gene: TRBV5-3
CDR3aa: CASSQDPGSAYEQYF; d_gene: NA; j_gene: TRBJ2-7; len: 15; abundance: NA; v_gene: TRBV4-2
CDR3aa: CASSSPPTDYEQYF; d_gene: NA; j_gene: TRBJ2-7; len: 14; abundance: NA; v_gene: TRBV5-1
CDR3aa: CASSEMGQVYGYTF; d_gene: TRBD1; j_gene: TRBJ1-2; len: 14; abundance: NA; v_gene: TRBV6-1
CDR3aa: CASSKFCQGVDTGELFF; d_gene: NA; j_gene: TRBJ2-2; len: 17; abundance: NA; v_gene: TRBV21-1
CDR3aa: CASSLEGPGTGELFF; d_gene: NA; j_gene: TRBJ2-2; len: 15; abundance: NA; v_gene: TRBV5-1
CDR3aa: CASSLRRLGDEQYF; d_gene: NA; j_gene: TRBJ2-7; len: 14; abundance: NA; v_gene: TRBV7-8
CDR3aa: CASSPPTGTEAFF; d_gene: TRBD1; j_gene: TRBJ1-1; len: 13; abundance: NA; v_gene: TRBV18
CDR3aa: CASSVAGGPLGNEQFF; d_gene: TRBD2; j_gene: TRBJ2-1; len: 16; abundance: NA; v_gene: TRBV9
CDR3aa: CASSFFGTGVRFSEKLFF; d_gene: TRBD1; j_gene: TRBJ1-4; len: 18; abundance: NA; v_gene: TRBV5-6
CDR3aa: CSAMTGVTEAFF; d_gene: TRBD1; j_gene: TRBJ1-1; len: 12; abundance: NA; v_gene: TRBV29-1
CDR3aa: CAYPTIRATKNIQYF; d_gene: NA; j_gene: TRBJ2-4; len: 15; abundance: NA; v_gene: TRBV19
CDR3aa: CASSATVDSGNTIYF; d_gene: NA; j_gene: TRBJ1-3; len: 15; abundance: few; v_gene: TRBV2